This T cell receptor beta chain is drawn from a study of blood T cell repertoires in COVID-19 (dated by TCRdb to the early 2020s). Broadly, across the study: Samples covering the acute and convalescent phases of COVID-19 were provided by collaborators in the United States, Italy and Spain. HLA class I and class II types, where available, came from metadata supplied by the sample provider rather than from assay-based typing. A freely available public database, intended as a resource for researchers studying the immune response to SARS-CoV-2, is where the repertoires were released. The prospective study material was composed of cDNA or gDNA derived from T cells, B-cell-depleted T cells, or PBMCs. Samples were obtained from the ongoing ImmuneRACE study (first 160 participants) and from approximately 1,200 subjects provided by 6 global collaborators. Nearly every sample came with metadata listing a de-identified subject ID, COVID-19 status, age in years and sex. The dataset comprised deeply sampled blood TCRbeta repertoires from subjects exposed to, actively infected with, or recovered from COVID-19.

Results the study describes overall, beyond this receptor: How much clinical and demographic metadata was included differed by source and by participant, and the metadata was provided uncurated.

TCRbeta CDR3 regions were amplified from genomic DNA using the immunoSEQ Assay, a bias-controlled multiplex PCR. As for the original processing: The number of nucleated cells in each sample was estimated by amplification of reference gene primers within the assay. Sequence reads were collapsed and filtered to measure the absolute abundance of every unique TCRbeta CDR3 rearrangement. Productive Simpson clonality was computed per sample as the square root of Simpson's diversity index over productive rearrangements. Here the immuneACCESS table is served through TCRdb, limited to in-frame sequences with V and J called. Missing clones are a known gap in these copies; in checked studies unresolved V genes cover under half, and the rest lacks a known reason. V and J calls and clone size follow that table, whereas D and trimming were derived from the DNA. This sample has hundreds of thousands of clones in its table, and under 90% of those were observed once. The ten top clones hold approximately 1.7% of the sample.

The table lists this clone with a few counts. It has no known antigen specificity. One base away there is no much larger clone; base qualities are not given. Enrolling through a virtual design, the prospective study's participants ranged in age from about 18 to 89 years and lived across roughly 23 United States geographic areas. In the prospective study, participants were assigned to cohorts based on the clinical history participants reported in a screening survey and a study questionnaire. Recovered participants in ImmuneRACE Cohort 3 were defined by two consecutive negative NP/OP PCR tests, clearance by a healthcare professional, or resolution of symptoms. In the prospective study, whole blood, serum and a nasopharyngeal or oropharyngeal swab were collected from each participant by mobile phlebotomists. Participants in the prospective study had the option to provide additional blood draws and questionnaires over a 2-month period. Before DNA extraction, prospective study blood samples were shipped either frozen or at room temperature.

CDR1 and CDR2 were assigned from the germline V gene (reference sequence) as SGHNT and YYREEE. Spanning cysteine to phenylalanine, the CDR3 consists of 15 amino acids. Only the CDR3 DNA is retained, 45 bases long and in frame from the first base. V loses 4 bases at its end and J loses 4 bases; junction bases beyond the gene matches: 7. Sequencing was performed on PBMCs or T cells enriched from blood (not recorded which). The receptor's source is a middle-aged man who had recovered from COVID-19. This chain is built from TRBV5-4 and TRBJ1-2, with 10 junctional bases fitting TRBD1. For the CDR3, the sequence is CASSLPTGGFYGYTF. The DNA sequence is TGTGCCAGCAGCCTACCGACAGGGGGCTTCTATGGCTACACCTTC.